The present entry profiles one T cell receptor beta chain with its context. CDR1 is SGHTA, CDR2 FQGTGA, per germline. The germline V and J ends were trimmed by 2 bases and 7 bases, with 14 bases remaining between them. The CDR3 covers 14 residues. This record comes from a study of T cell changes during pregnancy in multiple sclerosis. Assay: immunoSEQ multiplex PCR; the TCRdb copy retains only in-frame clones and omits some. This table holds 93,000 or so clones, around nine tenths found once. The rearrangement uses TRBV7-3 and TRBJ1-1; D is unclear. The sequences come from peripheral blood, collected after pregnancy. The receptor comes from a female donor with multiple sclerosis, enrolled in a pregnancy study. CDR3 loop: CASSLQIISSEAFF. DNA for the CDR3: TGTGCCAGCAGCTTACAGATCATTTCAAGTGAAGCTTTCTTT.